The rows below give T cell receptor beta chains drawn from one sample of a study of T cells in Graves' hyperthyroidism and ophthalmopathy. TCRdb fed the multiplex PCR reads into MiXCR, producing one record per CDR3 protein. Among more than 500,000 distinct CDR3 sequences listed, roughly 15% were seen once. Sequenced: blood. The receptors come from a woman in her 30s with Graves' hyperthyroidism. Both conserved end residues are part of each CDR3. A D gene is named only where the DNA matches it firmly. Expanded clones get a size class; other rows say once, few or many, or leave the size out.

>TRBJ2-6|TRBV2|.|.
TGTGCCAGCAGTGGACCGGACAGATCCTCTGGGGCCAACGTCCTGACTTTC
CASSGPDRSSGANVLTF
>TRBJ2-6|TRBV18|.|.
TGTGCCAGCCTACCGAGCTCTGGGGCCAACGTCCTGACTTTC
CASLPSSGANVLTF
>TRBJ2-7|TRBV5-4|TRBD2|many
TGTGCCAGCAGCGGACTAGCGGAGCTCCCCTACGAGCAGTACTTC
CASSGLAELPYEQYF
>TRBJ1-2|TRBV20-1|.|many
TGCAGTGCTAGAGACCTGACTAACTATGGCTACACCTTC
CSARDLTNYGYTF
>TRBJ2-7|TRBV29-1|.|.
TGCAGCGTTGAGTTGGGGAGCCCCCACGAGCAGTACTTC
CSVELGSPHEQYF
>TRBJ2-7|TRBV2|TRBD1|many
TGTGCCAGCACAGACAGGGCCCTGTCCTACGAGCAGTACTTC
CASTDRALSYEQYF
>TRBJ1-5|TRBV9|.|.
TGTGCCAGCAGCGGGGGGGGGATCGGTCAGCCCCAGCATTTT
CASSGGGIGQPQHF
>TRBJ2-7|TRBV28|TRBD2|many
TGTGCCACCACAGATTCGGGACTAGTTTGGGACGAGCAGTACTTC
CATTDSGLVWDEQYF
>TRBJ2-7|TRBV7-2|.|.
TGTGCCAGCAGCTTAAGGATCAGCTCCTACGAGCAGTACTTC
CASSLRISSYEQYF
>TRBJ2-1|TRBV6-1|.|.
TGTGCCAGCAGTGACTCAACGGGAGATGAGCAGTTCTTC
CASSDSTGDEQFF
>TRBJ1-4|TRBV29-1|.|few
TGCAGCGTTCTAGACAGACCTAATGAAAAACTGTTTTTT
CSVLDRPNEKLFF
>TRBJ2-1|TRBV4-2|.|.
TGTGCCAGCAGCCAGGCCTCCTCCGTAGACAATGAGCAGTTCTTC
CASSQASSVDNEQFF
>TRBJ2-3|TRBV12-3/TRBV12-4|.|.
TGTGCCAGCAGTTTCCCGGGCACTAGCACAGATACGCAGTATTTT
CASSFPGTSTDTQYF
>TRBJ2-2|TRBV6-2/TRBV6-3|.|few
TGTGCCAGCAGTGCCTGGCTTACCGGGGAGCTGTTTTTT
CASSAWLTGELFF
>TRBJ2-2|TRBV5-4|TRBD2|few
TGTGCCAGCAGCTTGGCTAGCGGGAGAAAAGGCACCGGGGAGCTGTTTTTT
CASSLASGRKGTGELFF
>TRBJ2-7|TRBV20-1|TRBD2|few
TGCAGTGCTCCCGGGACTAACGCCTACGAGCAGTACTTC
CSAPGTNAYEQYF
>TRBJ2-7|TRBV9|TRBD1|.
TGTGCCAGCAGCTCGCTCTCCGGAGGGACAGGGATTAGCGAGCAGTACTTC
CASSSLSGGTGISEQYF
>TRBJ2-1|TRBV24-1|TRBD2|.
TGTGCCACCAGTGATCCAGCGGGACTAGCGGGAGTGAATGAGCAGTTCTTC
CATSDPAGLAGVNEQFF
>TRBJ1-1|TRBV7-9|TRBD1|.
TGTGCCAGCAGCTCCGGGACAGGGGGCTCTGAAGCTTTCTTT
CASSSGTGGSEAFF
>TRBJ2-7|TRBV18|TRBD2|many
TGTGCCAGCTCACCCGCGGGAGTAACCTACGAGCAGTACTTC
CASSPAGVTYEQYF